This T cell receptor (beta chain) is drawn from a study of T cell responses to AZD1222 COVID-19 vaccine. On this clone: Its cognate antigen is unknown.

Study observations and caveats: Vaccination with two AZD1222 doses was followed by a rise in Spike-specific TCR breadth and depth. Nearly half of spike-specific TCRs reportedly target variant regions that are unmutated in the B.1.351 and B.1.1.7 variants. At baseline, seropositivity was found in only a handful of AZD1222 recipients. Clonal diversity may have been underestimated in mostly white British donors.

TCRdb's copy holds only in-frame clones and misses some; the assay was immunoSEQ multiplex PCR. The data show approximately 52,000 clones, roughly 87% seen once. The J segment lost 5 bases and the V segment lost 9 bases, leaving 8 bases of the junction unmatched. Looked up from germline, CDR1 is SNHLY and CDR2 is FYNNEI. This CDR3 is 14 amino acids long. The clonotype comes from an adult who received the AZD1222 COVID-19 vaccine. The starting material was peripheral blood, obtained 28 days after the second AZD1222 dose. The rearrangement uses TRBV2 and TRBJ1-5; 9 bases map to TRBD1. CDR3: CASRPGQGHQPQHF. CDR3 nucleotides: TGTGCCAGTCGACCGGGACAGGGTCATCAGCCCCAGCATTTT.